The T cell receptor beta chain described here comes from a study of shared clonotypes between healthy human individuals. Study context: Each donor had three CD4 naive, three CD4 memory, two CD8 naive and one CD8 memory plate.

Profiled with immunoSEQ multiplex PCR; TCRdb holds only in-frame clones, not every one. The sample records some 500,000 clones, about 96% being singletons. Points on this clone: Its antigen is unidentified.

Findings and caveats of the study: Researchers found naive subsets generally carried larger estimated richness than memory subsets. Non-shared clonotypes displayed generation probabilities falling below those of clonotypes present in all four donors.

Germline V gene lookup returns CDR1 SGHAT and CDR2 FQNNGV. CDR3 size: 17 residues. The V segment lost 5 bases and the J segment 7 bases; nucleotides outside the gene matches: 15. The TCR comes from a woman aged 30 to 39 in good health. The chain has TRBV11-2 and TRBJ2-2; 8 nucleotides agree with TRBD2. Material for sequencing was naive CD4+ T cells sorted from blood. Described subset: CD45RA+ positively selected. CDR3 in amino acids: CASSQTLRAGASGELFF. The DNA for the CDR3 is TGTGCCAGCAGCCAGACCCTGCGAGCGGGAGCGAGCGGGGAGCTGTTTTTT.